This TCR beta chain was obtained from a study of blood T cell repertoires in COVID-19. Overall study context: From T cells, B-cell-depleted T cells, or PBMCs came the material, which was cDNA or gDNA.

Only in-frame clones appear in the TCRdb table, and some are missing; sequencing was by immunoSEQ multiplex PCR. The sample contains some 330,000 clones, 83% of which appear only once. Residents of about two dozen US areas, aged about 18 to 89 years, made up the participants. Participants had their cohort set by participant-reported clinical history. Two negative PCRs, clearance, or symptom resolution had been documented for recovered Cohort 3 donors. The V gene's germline CDR1 is MGHDK and CDR2 SYGVNS. The CDR3 extends over 15 amino acids. V gave up 4 bases and J gave up 6 bases; unmatched junction bases: 6.

The sequenced sample consisted of PBMCs or T cells enriched from blood (not recorded which). The clonotype was recovered from a woman in her forties or fifties who had recovered from COVID-19. This chain connects TRBV25-1 to TRBJ2-2, with 9 bases that match TRBD1. The CDR3: CASSVNRGLSGELFF. The CDR3 DNA follows: TGTGCCAGCAGTGTTAACAGGGGGCTCTCCGGGGAGCTGTTTTTT.